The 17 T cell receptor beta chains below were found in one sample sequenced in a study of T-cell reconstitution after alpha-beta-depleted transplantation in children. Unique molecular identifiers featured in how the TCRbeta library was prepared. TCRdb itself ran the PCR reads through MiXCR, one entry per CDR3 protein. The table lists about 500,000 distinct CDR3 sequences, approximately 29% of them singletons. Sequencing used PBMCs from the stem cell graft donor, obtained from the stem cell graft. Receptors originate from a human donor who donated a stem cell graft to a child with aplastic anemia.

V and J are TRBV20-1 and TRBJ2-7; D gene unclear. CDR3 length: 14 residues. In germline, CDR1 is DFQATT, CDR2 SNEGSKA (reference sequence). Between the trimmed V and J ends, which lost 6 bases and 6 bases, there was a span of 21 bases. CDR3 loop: CSASTGSVHGEQYF. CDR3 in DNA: TGCAGTGCCTCCACCGGCAGCGTCCATGGCGAGCAGTACTTC.

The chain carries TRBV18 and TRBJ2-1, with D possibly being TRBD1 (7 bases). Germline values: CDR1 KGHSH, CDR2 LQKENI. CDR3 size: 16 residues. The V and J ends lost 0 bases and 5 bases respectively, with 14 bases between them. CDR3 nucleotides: TGTGCCAGCTCACCACCGACAGGGAGGAACCACAATGAGCAGTTCTTC. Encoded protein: CASSPPTGRNHNEQFF. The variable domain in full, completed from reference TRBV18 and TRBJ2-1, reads NAGVMQNPRHLVRRRGQEARLRCSPMKGHSHVYWYRQLPEEGLKFMVYLQKENIIDESGMPKERFSAEFPKEGPSILRIQQVVRGDSAAYFCASSPPTGRNHNEQFFGPGTRLTVL.

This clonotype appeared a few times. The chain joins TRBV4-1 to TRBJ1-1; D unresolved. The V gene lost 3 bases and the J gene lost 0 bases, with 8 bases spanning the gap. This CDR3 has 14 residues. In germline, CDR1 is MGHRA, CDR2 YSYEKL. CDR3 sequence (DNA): TGCGCCAGCAGCCACGCTACTCTGAACACTGAAGCTTTCTTT. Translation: CASSHATLNTEAFF.

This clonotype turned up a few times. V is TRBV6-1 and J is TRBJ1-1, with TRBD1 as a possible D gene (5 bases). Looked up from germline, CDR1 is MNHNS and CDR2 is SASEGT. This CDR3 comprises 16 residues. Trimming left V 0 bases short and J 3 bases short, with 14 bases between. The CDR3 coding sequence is TGTGCCAGCAGTGAAGCAATTGGGGGGATATACACTGAAGCTTTCTTT. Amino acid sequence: CASSEAIGGIYTEAFF.

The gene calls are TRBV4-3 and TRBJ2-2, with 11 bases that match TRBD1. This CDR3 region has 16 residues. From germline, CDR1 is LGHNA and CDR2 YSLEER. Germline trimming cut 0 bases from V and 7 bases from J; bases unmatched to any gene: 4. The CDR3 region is CASSQEWGQGGGELFF. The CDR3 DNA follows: TGCGCCAGCAGCCAAGAATGGGGACAGGGGGGCGGGGAGCTGTTTTTT.

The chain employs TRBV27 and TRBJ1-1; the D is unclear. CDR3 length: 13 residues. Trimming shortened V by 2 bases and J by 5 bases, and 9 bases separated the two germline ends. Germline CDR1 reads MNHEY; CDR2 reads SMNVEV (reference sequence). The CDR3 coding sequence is TGTGCCAGCAGTTTAACCTTATTGACTGAAGCTTTCTTT. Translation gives CASSLTLLTEAFF.

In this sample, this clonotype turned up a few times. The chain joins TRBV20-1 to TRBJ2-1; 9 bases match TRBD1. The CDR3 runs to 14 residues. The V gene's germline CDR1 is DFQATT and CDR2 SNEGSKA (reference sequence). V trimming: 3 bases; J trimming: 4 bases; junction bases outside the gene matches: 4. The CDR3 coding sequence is TGCAGTGCTAGCTCGGGACAGGGATACAATGAGCAGTTCTTC. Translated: CSASSGQGYNEQFF.

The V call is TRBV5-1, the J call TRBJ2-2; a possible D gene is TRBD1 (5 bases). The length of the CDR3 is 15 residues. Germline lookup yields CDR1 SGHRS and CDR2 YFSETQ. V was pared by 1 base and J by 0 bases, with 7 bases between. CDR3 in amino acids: CASSLTRANTGELFF. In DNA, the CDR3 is TGCGCCAGCAGCTTGACCAGGGCGAACACCGGGGAGCTGTTTTTT.

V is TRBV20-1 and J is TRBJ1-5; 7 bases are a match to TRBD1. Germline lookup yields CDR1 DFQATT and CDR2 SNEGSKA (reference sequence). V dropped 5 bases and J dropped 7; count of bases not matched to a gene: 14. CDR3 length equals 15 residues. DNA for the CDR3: TGCAGTGCTGGGAGGACAGGAGAGTCGGGACAGCCCCAGCATTTT. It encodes CSAGRTGESGQPQHF.

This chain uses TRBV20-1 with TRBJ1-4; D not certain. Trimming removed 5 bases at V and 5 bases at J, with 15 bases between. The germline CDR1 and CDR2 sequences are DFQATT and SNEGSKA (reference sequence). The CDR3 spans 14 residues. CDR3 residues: CSASAALANEKLFF. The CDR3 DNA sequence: TGCAGTGCTTCGGCGGCTTTGGCGAATGAAAAACTGTTTTTT.

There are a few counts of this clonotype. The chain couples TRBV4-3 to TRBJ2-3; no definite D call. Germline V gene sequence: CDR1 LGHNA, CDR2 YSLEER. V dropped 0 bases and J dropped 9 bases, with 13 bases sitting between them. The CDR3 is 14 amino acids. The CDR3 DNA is TGCGCCAGCAGCCAAGATTTTCCCCGTGACACGCAGTATTTT. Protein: CASSQDFPRDTQYF.

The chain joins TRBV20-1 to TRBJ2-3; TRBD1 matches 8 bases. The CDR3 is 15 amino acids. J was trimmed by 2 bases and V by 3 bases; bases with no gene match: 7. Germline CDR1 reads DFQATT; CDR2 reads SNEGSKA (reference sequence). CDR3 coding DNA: TGCAGTGCTAGGGGCGACAGGGGACTCACAGATACGCAGTATTTT. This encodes CSARGDRGLTDTQYF.

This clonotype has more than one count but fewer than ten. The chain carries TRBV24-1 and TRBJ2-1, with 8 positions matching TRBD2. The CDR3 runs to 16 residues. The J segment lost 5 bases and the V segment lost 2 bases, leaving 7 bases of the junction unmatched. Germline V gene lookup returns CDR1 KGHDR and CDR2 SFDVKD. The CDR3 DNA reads TGTGCCACCAGTGATTGGGAGGTTAGCGGGAACAATGAGCAGTTCTTC. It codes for CATSDWEVSGNNEQFF.

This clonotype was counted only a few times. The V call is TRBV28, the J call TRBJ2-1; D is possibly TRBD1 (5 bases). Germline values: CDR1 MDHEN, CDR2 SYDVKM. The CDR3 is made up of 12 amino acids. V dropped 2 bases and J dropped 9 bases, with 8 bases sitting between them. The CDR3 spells CASSLRGSEQFF. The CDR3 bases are TGTGCCAGCAGTTTAAGGGGAAGTGAGCAGTTCTTC.

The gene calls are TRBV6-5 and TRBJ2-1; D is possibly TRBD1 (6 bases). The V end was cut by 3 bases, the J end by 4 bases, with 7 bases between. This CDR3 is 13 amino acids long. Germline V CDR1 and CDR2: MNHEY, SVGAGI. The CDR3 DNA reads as TGTGCCAGCAGTTATAGGGGGTACAATGAGCAGTTCTTC. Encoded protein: CASSYRGYNEQFF.

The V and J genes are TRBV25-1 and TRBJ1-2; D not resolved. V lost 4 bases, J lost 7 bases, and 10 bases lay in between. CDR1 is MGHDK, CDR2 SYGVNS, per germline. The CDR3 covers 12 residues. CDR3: CASSGLVGGYTF. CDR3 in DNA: TGTGCCAGCAGTGGTCTGGTAGGTGGCTACACCTTC.

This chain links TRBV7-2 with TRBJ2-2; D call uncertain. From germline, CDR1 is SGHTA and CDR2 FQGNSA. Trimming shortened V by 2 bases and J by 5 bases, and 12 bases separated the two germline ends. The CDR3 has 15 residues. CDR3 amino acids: CASSLISQRTGELFF. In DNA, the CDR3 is TGTGCCAGCAGCTTAATCAGCCAGAGGACCGGGGAGCTGTTTTTT.